The 14 T cell receptor beta chains given below trace back to one sample, sequenced in a study of cytomegalovirus exposure and HLA in healthy donors (dated by TCRdb to 2015 to 2018). The library was built by means of the immunoSEQ multiplex PCR assay. For the multiplex PCR, a mixture combining 60 forward primers for TCR Vbeta segments and 13 reverse primers for TCR Jbeta segments was used. The clones in this table, taken by TCRdb from immuneACCESS, are in-frame only. Not every clone is retained; where verified, under half of the shortfall comes from an unresolved V gene, and the cause of the rest is unknown. This sample lists over 150,000 clones; about 81% were detected once. Less than 2% of the sample is taken by the ten largest. Sequenced material: PBMCs. These receptors all come from a woman aged 18-35 years in good health and CMV-seronegative.

This chain connects TRBV11-2 to TRBJ2-1; D might be TRBD2 (5 bases). V lost 6 bases and J 7 bases, leaving 16 bases between the germline ends. CDR1 is SGHAT and CDR2 is FQNNGV in the germline V gene. The length of the CDR3 is 14 residues. DNA for the CDR3: TGTGCCAGCAGTCCGGGAAGGGAGAGTAATGAGCAGTTCTTC. It yields the protein CASSPGRESNEQFF.

The V call is TRBV6-4, the J call TRBJ2-7; TRBD2 aligns across 8 bases. V lost 4 bases, J lost 1 base, and 12 bases stayed unmatched. In germline, CDR1 is MRHNA, CDR2 SNTAGT. This CDR3 is 17 amino acids long. The CDR3 DNA follows: TGTGCCAGCAGTGCGCCAACCGGGACTAGTCCGTCCTACGAGCAGTACTTC. Translation gives CASSAPTGTSPSYEQYF.

This sequence joins TRBV12-5 and TRBJ2-1; 8 nucleotides line up with TRBD1. The ends lost 3 bases at V and 5 bases at J; junction bases unmatched: 3. This CDR3 has 14 residues. Germline V gene sequence: CDR1 LGHNT, CDR2 FRNRAP. CDR3 residues: CASGLGDRNNEQFF. CDR3 nucleotides: TGTGCTAGTGGTTTAGGGGACAGGAACAATGAGCAGTTCTTC.

The J gene is TRBJ2-3, the V gene TRBV2; no firm D call. The CDR3 loop spans 16 amino acids. Germline loops: CDR1 SNHLY, CDR2 FYNNEI. V lost 5 bases and J 0 bases, leaving 15 bases between the germline ends. CDR3 nucleotide sequence: TGTGCCAGCAGTCCTTCCCTAAGGAGCAGCACAGATACGCAGTATTTT. It yields the protein CASSPSLRSSTDTQYF.

This sequence joins TRBV19 and TRBJ2-7, with 13 positions matching TRBD2. After removal of 5 bases from V and 2 bases from J, the junction contained 3 bases not matched to a gene. The length of the CDR3 is 15 residues. CDR1 is LNHDA and CDR2 is SQIVND in the germline V gene (reference sequence). The CDR3 nucleotides are TGTGCCAGTAGTCTTGGGACTAGCGGGACCTACGAGCAGTACTTC. It specifies CASSLGTSGTYEQYF.

V gene TRBV18 combines with J gene TRBJ1-2; TRBD1 aligns across 8 bases. Germline V gene lookup returns CDR1 KGHSH and CDR2 LQKENI. With V trimmed by 1 base and J by 3 bases, 7 bases remained unmatched. The length of the CDR3 is 16 residues. The CDR3 DNA is TGTGCCAGCTCACCACGTTCAGGGGGCGCGGACTATGGCTACACCTTC. It codes for CASSPRSGGADYGYTF.

The V and J genes are TRBV27 and TRBJ1-1; 7 bases align to TRBD1. This CDR3 region has 20 residues. CDR1 is MNHEY and CDR2 is SMNVEV in the germline V gene (reference sequence). The ends lost 4 bases at V and 4 bases at J; junction bases unmatched: 24. The CDR3 coding sequence is TGTGCCAGCAGTTCACGAACACTCTCCAGGGGGGCCGTCGGGGGCACTGAAGCTTTCTTT. Its protein product is CASSSRTLSRGAVGGTEAFF.

V is TRBV9 and J is TRBJ1-1; TRBD1 matches at 9 bases. Germline loops: CDR1 SGDLS, CDR2 YYNGEE. The CDR3 has 15 residues. The junction had 7 bases not matched to a gene; V was cut back by 3 bases and J by 4 bases. In nucleotides, the CDR3 is TGTGCCAGCAGCGCGGGACAGGGTAGGGGCACTGAAGCTTTCTTT. Protein sequence: CASSAGQGRGTEAFF.

V is TRBV5-8 and J is TRBJ1-5; D remains unclear. The germline V and J ends were trimmed by 1 base and 4 bases, with 9 bases remaining between them. CDR1 and CDR2 from the germline V gene are SGHTS and YDEGEE. This CDR3 is 14 amino acids long. The CDR3 nucleotides are TGTGCCAGCAGCTTGCCACTTTCGAATCAGCCCCAGCATTTT. It encodes CASSLPLSNQPQHF.

The chain has TRBV7-3 and TRBJ2-7, with D perhaps TRBD1 (6 bases). CDR3 length: 14 amino acids. From germline, CDR1 is SGHTA and CDR2 FQGTGA. Trimming took 5 bases from V and 4 from J, leaving 15 bases between them. CDR3 nucleotide sequence: TGTGCCAGCAGCCCAACAGGGAGTGGTTACGAGCAGTACTTC. This translates into CASSPTGSGYEQYF.

The rearrangement uses TRBV4-2 and TRBJ1-2; 9 positions agree with TRBD1. V dropped 2 bases and J dropped 8; count of bases not matched to a gene: 12. This CDR3 has 16 residues. CDR1 LGHNA and CDR2 YNFKEQ come from the germline V gene. CDR3 protein: CASSQLDRGTSGGYTF. CDR3 nucleotide sequence: TGTGCCAGCAGCCAACTAGACAGGGGGACTTCTGGCGGCTACACCTTC.

V usage is TRBV27 and J usage is TRBJ1-5; D is unclear. The V and J ends lost 4 bases and 6 bases respectively, with 10 bases between them. The CDR3 loop spans 13 amino acids. Germline-derived CDR1 and CDR2 are MNHEY and SMNVEV (reference sequence). As DNA, the CDR3 is TGTGCCAGCAGTTCTAACCCAGGTCAGCCCCAGCATTTT. Its translation: CASSSNPGQPQHF.

This clone was counted once. The gene calls are TRBV5-4 and TRBJ2-2; 14 bases are shared with TRBD2. This CDR3 is built from 18 residues. With 4 bases clipped from V and 5 bases from J, the junction kept 10 bases outside the gene matches. Germline V CDR1 and CDR2: SGHNT, YYREEE (reference sequence). The DNA for the CDR3 is TGTGCCAGCAGCCCCCTAAGACTAGCGGGAGGGCCGACCGGGGAGCTGTTTTTT. Its translation: CASSPLRLAGGPTGELFF.

Turning to this clone: Other DNA sequences in this specimen translate into the identical CDR3. V usage is TRBV27 and J usage is TRBJ2-7, with a weak D call TRBD2 (7 bases). The CDR3 loop spans 13 amino acids. The V gene's germline CDR1 is MNHEY and CDR2 SMNVEV (reference sequence). Trimming stripped 3 bases from V and 7 bases from J, with 13 bases between. CDR3 amino acids: CASSFGGLGEQYF. CDR3 DNA sequence: TGTGCCAGCAGTTTCGGGGGGCTAGGAGAGCAGTACTTC.